The 14 T cell receptor beta chains listed next were all sequenced from one sample in a study of human T cells and chemical hapten exposure. Time point of the sample: patch test 1, 2 weeks after DPC sensitization. As to treatment: therapeutic diphenylcyclopropenone sensitization with weekly scalp DPC. TCRdb reprocessed the RACE reads with MiXCR, giving one entry per CDR3 protein. The repertoire holds 80,000 to 100,000 distinct CDR3 sequences, with 7.5% to 9% as singletons. This sample comprised whole blood, obtained in connection with sensitization to the hapten diphenylcyclopropenone (DPC). The receptors here all came from a woman in her twenties or thirties with alopecia areata. Some clones in this sample may be carry-over from other donors' samples.

The chain recombines TRBV14 with TRBJ1-2, with D unclear. The CDR3 is 14 residues long. V lost 1 base and J 3 bases, leaving 9 bases between the germline ends. Germline values: CDR1 SGHDN, CDR2 FVKESK. This chain's CDR3 is CASSQVGLYYGYTF. In DNA, the CDR3 is TGTGCCAGCAGCCAAGTGGGGTTATACTATGGCTACACCTTC.

This clonotype was seen a handful of times. The J gene is TRBJ1-5, the V gene TRBV3-1; maybe TRBD1 (5 bases). Trimming cost V 4 bases and J 3 bases, with 13 bases left between them. CDR3 size: 15 residues. CDR1 and CDR2 (germline): LGHDT, YNNKEL (reference sequence). CDR3 amino acids: CASSPGILPNQPQHF. CDR3 nucleotides: TGTGCCAGCAGCCCAGGGATCCTCCCCAATCAGCCCCAGCATTTT.

The rearrangement joins TRBV12-3 or TRBV12-4 to TRBJ1-5, with TRBD1 matching over 8 bases. With V trimmed by 6 bases and J by 6 bases, 13 bases remained unmatched. This CDR3 spans 16 amino acids. CDR3 DNA: TGTGCCAGCAGCCGCTTCGGACAGGGAAACGTTCAGCCCCAGCATTTT. Translation gives CASSRFGQGNVQPQHF.

This clonotype was seen at least ten times. This chain joins TRBV27 and TRBJ2-3; 7 nucleotides align to TRBD2. Germline CDR1 is MNHEY and CDR2 is SMNVEV (reference sequence). V shed 7 bases, J shed 5 bases, and the junction held 15 bases outside the gene matches. This CDR3 region has 16 residues. The CDR3: CASIRSWGGHKDTQYF. As DNA, the CDR3 is TGTGCCAGCATTCGGTCTTGGGGGGGTCATAAAGATACGCAGTATTTT.

This clonotype was counted many times. V usage is TRBV10-3 and J usage is TRBJ2-3; no firm D call. Germline V gene sequence: CDR1 ENHRY, CDR2 SYGVKD. There are 14 residues in the CDR3. Trimming left V 4 bases short and J 4 bases short, with 12 bases between. The CDR3: CAISADQWSDTQYF. The CDR3 coding sequence is TGTGCCATCAGTGCCGACCAATGGTCAGATACGCAGTATTTT.

This clonotype was seen ten or more times. The CDR3 nucleotides read TGTGCCAGCAGCTCCACGGGACAGACCAACTATGGCTACACCTTC. Its translation is CASSSTGQTNYGYTF. The genes are TRBV5-5 and TRBJ1-2; 7 positions agree with TRBD1. The V segment lost 3 bases and the J segment 2 bases; nucleotides outside the gene matches: 7. Germline-derived CDR1 and CDR2 are SGHKS and YYEKEE (reference sequence). The CDR3 runs to 15 residues.

The J gene is TRBJ2-3, the V gene TRBV13; 7 bases are a match to TRBD2. Trimming at V came to 5 bases and at J to 2 bases, leaving 7 bases not matched to a gene. Germline-derived CDR1 and CDR2 are PRHDT and FYEKMQ (reference sequence). This CDR3 region has 15 residues. The CDR3 protein is CASSRRDYYTDTQYF. CDR3 in DNA: TGTGCCAGCAGCCGCCGGGACTACTACACAGATACGCAGTATTTT. Drawing the rest from reference TRBV13 and TRBJ2-3, the complete variable domain is AAGVIQSPRHLIKEKRETATLKCYPIPRHDTVYWYQQGPGQDPQFLISFYEKMQSDKGSIPDRFSAQQFSDYHSELNMSSLELGDSALYFCASSRRDYYTDTQYFGPGTRLTVL.

In its sample, this clonotype was seen many times. This sequence joins TRBV6-5 and TRBJ1-2; no definite D call. The length of the CDR3 is 13 residues. The germline V and J ends were trimmed by 3 bases and 8 bases, with 13 bases remaining between them. The germline gives CDR1 MNHEY, CDR2 SVGAGI. The DNA for the CDR3 is TGTGCCAGCAGTTATCTGGCGTCCGTCGGCTACACCTTC. Translated: CASSYLASVGYTF.

This clonotype has more than one count but fewer than ten. The rearrangement joins TRBV6-2 or TRBV6-3 to TRBJ1-5; 9 nucleotides align to TRBD1. The CDR3 runs to 14 residues. Germline V gene lookup returns CDR1 MNHEY and CDR2 SVGEGT. The junction had 6 bases not matched to a gene; V was cut back by 4 bases and J by 8 bases. CDR3 in amino acids: CASSSGQGSEPQHF. CDR3 nucleotide sequence: TGTGCCAGCAGTTCCGGACAGGGGAGTGAGCCCCAGCATTTT.

This clonotype showed up many times. V and J are TRBV7-9 and TRBJ1-1; no definite D call. Between the trimmed V and J ends, which lost 2 bases and 1 base, there was a span of 8 bases. This CDR3 contains 14 residues. Per germline, CDR1 SEHNR and CDR2 FQNEAQ (reference sequence). The CDR3 loop is CASSLFQENTEAFF. The CDR3 DNA is TGTGCCAGCAGCTTATTCCAGGAGAACACTGAAGCTTTCTTT.

The V and J genes are TRBV7-2 and TRBJ2-5; maybe TRBD2 (6 bases). Germline V gene lookup returns CDR1 SGHTA and CDR2 FQGNSA. This CDR3 is built from 14 residues. V was clipped by 10 bases and J by 0 bases, with 15 bases between them. DNA of the CDR3: TGTGCCACGAAGACTAGACGGAACCAAGAGACCCAGTACTTC. This sequence encodes CATKTRRNQETQYF.

The sample holds many counts of this clonotype. This chain connects TRBV20-1 to TRBJ2-3; D tentatively reads TRBD1 or TRBD2 (5 bases each). This CDR3 has 14 amino acids. The germline V gene has CDR1 DFQATT and CDR2 SNEGSKA (reference sequence). Trimming took 8 bases from V and 0 from J, leaving 15 bases between them. Written as DNA, the CDR3 is TGCAGTATCCGAGGGGCCGAAAGCACAGATACGCAGTATTTT. Protein: CSIRGAESTDTQYF.

This clonotype was picked up a small number of times. The chain links TRBV3-1 to TRBJ2-2, with unresolved D. V lost 4 bases to trimming and J lost 1 base, with 10 bases between them. In germline, CDR1 is LGHDT, CDR2 YNNKEL (reference sequence). The CDR3 consists of 15 residues. Here the CDR3 DNA reads TGTGCCAGCAGCCCTATGGCAGGGAACACCGGGGAGCTGTTTTTT. This gives the protein CASSPMAGNTGELFF.

A note on this clonotype: A much larger clone lies one base from this, so it may be a read error. V and J are TRBV7-9 and TRBJ2-2; D is possibly TRBD1 or TRBD2 (6 bases each). CDR3 length equals 16 residues. Germline CDR1 reads SEHNR; CDR2 reads FQNEAQ (reference sequence). The CDR3 reads CVSSLTGGANTGELFF. CDR3 nucleotides: TGTGTCAGCAGCCTCACCGGGGGCGCGAACACCGGGGAGCTGTTTTTT.